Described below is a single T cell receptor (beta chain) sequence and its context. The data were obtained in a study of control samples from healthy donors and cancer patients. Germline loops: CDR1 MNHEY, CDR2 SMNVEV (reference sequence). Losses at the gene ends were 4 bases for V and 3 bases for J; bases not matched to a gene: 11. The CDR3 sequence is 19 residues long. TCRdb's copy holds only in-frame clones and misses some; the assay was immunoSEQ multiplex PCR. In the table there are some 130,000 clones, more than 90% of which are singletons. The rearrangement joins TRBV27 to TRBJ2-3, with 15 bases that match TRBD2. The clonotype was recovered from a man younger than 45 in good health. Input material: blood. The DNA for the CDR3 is TGTGCCAGCAGTTCGCCCGGGACTAGCGGGAGGCGGGCGACAGATACGCAGTATTTT. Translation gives CASSSPGTSGRRATDTQYF.